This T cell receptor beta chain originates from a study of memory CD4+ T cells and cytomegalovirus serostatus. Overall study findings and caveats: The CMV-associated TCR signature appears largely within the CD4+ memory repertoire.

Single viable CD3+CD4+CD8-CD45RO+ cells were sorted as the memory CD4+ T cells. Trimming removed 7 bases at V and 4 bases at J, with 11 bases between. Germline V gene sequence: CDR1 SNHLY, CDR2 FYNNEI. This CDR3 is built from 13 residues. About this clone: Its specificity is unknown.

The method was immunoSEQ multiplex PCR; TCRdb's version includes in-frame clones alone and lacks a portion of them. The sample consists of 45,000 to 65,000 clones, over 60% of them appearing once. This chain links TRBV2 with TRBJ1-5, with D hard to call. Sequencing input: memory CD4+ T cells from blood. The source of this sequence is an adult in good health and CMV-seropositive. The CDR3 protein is CASIAGFNQPQHF. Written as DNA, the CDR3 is TGTGCCAGCATAGCTGGTTTTAATCAGCCCCAGCATTTT.